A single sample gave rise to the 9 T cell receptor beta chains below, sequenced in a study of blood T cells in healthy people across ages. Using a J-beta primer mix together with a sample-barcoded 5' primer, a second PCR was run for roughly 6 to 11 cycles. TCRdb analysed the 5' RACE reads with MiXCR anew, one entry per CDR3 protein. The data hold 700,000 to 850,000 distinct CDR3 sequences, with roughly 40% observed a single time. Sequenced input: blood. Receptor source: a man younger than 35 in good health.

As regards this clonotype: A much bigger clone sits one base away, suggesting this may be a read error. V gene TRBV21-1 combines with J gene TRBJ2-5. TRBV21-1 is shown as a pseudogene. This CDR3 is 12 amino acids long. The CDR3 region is CASSKRQETQYF. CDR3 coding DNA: TGTGCCAGCAGCAAACGACAAGAGACCCAGTACTTC.

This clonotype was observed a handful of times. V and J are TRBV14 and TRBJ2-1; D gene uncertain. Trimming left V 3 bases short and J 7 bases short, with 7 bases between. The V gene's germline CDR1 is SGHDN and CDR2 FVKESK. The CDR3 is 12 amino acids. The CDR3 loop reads CASSHRANEQFF. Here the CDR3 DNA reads TGTGCCAGCAGCCACCGGGCGAATGAGCAGTTCTTC.

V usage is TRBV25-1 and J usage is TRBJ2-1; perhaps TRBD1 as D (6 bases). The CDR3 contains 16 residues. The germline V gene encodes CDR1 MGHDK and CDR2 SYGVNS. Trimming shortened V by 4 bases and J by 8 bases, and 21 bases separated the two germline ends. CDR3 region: CASSAFTGPVYDEQFF. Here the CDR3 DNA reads TGTGCCAGCAGTGCTTTTACAGGGCCCGTTTACGATGAGCAGTTCTTC.

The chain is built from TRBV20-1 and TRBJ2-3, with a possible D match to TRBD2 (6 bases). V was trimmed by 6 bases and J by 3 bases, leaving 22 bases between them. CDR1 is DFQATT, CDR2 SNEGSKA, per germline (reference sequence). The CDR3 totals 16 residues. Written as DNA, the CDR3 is TGCAGTGCCATTAGCGGACCTCCCCTACGTACAGATACGCAGTATTTT. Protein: CSAISGPPLRTDTQYF.

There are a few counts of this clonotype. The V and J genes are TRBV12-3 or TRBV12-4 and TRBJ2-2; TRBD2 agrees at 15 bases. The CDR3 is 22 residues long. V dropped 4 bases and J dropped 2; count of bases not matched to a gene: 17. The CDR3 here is CASSSPTVPGLAGGPNTGELFF. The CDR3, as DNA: TGTGCCAGCAGTTCTCCCACCGTCCCGGGACTAGCGGGGGGCCCTAACACCGGGGAGCTGTTTTTT.

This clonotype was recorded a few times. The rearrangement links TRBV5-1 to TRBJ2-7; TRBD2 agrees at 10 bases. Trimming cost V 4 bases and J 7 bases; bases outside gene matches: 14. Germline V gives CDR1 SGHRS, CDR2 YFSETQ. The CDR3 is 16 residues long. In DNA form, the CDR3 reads TGCGCCAGCAGCCACCAGCGGGGGGGGCCCCTCAATGAGCAGTACTTC. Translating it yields CASSHQRGGPLNEQYF.

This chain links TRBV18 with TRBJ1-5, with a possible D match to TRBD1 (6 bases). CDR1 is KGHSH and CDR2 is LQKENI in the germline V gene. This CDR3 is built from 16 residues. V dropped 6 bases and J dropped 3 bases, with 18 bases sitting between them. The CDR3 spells CASSSQAGAHNQPQHF. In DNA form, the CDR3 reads TGTGCCAGCTCGTCCCAGGCAGGGGCTCACAATCAGCCCCAGCATTTT.

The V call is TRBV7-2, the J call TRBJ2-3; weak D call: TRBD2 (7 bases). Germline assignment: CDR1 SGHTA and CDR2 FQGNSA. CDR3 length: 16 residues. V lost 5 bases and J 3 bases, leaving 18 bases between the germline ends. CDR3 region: CASSPWGGAKTDTQYF. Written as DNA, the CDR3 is TGTGCCAGCAGCCCCTGGGGGGGGGCCAAGACAGATACGCAGTATTTT.

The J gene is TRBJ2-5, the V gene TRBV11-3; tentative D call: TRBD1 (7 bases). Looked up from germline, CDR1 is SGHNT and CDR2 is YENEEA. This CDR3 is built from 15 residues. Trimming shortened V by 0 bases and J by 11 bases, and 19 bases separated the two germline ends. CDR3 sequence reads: CASSLDFQGGNEQYF. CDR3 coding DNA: TGTGCCAGCAGCTTAGATTTCCAGGGGGGCAATGAGCAGTACTTC.